Reported below is one T cell receptor beta chain. The protocol was immunoSEQ multiplex PCR, while the TCRdb copy is restricted to in-frame clones and leaves out a portion. The sample includes 380,000 or so clones, 75% to 90% of them seen just once. Trimming shortened V by 3 bases and J by 6 bases, and 17 bases separated the two germline ends. Germline V gene data show CDR1 as SGHDN and CDR2 as FVKESK. The CDR3 has 15 residues. Enrollment of patients from Seattle took place during active infection, with longitudinal follow-up. This sample is part of a study of blood T cell repertoires in COVID-19. As for the study in general: Collection of acute and convalescent COVID-19 samples took place in the United States, Italy and Spain. T cells, B-cell-depleted T cells, or PBMCs provided the cDNA or gDNA that served as material.

V and J are TRBV14 and TRBJ2-5; the D gene is possibly TRBD1 (6 bases). The receptor was isolated from a woman aged 55-69 years with COVID-19, enrolled during active disease. Material: peripheral blood. CDR3 amino acids: CASSHILQGLQTQYF. The CDR3 nucleotides are TGTGCCAGCAGCCACATCCTACAGGGTTTACAGACCCAGTACTTC.